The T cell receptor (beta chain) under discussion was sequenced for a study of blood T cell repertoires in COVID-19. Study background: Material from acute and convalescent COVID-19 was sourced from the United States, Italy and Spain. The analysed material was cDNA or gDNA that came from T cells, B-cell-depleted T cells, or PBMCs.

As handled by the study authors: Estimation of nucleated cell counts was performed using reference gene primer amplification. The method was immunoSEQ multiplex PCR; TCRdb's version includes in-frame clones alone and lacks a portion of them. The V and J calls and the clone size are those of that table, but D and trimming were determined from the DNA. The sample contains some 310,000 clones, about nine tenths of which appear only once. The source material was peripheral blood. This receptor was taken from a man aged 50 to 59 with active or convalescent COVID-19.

The CDR3 coding sequence is TGTGCCTGGAGGGTCGGGGTTTCCTATAATTCACCCCTCCACTTT. Protein product: CAWRVGVSYNSPLHF. This chain uses TRBV30 with TRBJ1-6, with D hard to call. V dropped 3 bases and J dropped 1 base, with 10 bases sitting between them. This CDR3 is 15 amino acids long. CDR1 is GTSNPN, CDR2 SVGIG, per germline (reference sequence).